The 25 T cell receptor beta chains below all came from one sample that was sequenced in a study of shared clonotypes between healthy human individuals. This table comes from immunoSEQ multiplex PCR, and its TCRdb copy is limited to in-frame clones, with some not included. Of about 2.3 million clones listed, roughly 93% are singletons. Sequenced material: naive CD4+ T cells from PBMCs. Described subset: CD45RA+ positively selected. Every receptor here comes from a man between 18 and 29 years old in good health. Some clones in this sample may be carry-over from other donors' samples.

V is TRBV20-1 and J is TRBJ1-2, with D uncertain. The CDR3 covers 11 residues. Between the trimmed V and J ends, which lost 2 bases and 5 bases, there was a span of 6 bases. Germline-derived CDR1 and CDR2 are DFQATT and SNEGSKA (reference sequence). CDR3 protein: CSARFKYGYTF. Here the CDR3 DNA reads TGCAGTGCTAGATTCAAGTATGGCTACACCTTC.

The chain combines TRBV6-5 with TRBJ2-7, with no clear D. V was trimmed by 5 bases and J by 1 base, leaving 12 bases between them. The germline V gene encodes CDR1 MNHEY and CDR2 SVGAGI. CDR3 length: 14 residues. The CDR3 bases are TGTGCCAGCAGTCCCCGGACGGTTTCCTACGAGCAGTACTTC. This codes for CASSPRTVSYEQYF.

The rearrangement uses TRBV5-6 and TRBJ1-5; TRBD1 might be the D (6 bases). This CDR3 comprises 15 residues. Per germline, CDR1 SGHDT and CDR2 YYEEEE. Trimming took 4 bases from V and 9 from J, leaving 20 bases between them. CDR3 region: CASSSRGPTAGPQHF. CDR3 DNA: TGTGCCAGCAGCAGCAGGGGCCCCACGGCCGGGCCCCAGCATTTT.

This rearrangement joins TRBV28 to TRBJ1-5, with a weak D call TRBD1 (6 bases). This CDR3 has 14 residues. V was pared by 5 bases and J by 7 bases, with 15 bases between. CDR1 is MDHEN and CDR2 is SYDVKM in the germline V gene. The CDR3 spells CASSGGQGRQPQHF. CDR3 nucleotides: TGTGCCAGCAGTGGGGGGCAGGGCCGGCAGCCCCAGCATTTT.

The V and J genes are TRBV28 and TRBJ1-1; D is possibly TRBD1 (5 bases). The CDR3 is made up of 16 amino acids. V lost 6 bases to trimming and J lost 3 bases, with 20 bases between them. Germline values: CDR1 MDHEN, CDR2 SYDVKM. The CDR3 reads CASRYWGYRSHTEAFF. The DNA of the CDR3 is TGTGCCAGCAGATATTGGGGGTACAGGAGCCACACTGAAGCTTTCTTT.

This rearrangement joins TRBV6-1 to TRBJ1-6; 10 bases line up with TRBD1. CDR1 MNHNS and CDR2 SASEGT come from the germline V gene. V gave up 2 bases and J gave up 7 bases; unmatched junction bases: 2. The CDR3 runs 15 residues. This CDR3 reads CASSETGQGNSPLHF. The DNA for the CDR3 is TGTGCCAGCAGTGAAACGGGACAGGGGAATTCACCCCTCCACTTT.

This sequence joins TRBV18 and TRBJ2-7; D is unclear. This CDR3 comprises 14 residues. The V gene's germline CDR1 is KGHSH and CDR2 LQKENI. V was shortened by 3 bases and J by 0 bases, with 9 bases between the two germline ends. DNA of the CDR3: TGTGCCAGCTCACCGACGCGGAACTCCTACGAGCAGTACTTC. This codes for CASSPTRNSYEQYF.

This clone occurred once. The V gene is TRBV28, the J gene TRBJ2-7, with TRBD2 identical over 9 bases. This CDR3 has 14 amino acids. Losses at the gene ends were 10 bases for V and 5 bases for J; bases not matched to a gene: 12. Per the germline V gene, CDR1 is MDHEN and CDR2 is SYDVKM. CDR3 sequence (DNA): TGTGCCATCCTACCGATAGCGGGAGCTGACGAGCAGTACTTC. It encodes CAILPIAGADEQYF.

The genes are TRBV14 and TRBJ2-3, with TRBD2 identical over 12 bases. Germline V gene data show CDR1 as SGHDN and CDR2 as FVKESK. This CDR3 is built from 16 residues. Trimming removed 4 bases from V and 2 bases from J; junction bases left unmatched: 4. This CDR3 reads CASSLRLAGVTDTQYF. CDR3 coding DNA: TGTGCCAGCAGCCTGCGACTAGCGGGAGTCACAGATACGCAGTATTTT.

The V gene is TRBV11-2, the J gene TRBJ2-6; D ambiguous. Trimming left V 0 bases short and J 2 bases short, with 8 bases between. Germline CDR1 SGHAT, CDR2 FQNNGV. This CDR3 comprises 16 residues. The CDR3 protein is CASSLDWPAGANVLTF. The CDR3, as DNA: TGTGCCAGCAGCTTAGACTGGCCCGCTGGGGCCAACGTCCTGACTTTC.

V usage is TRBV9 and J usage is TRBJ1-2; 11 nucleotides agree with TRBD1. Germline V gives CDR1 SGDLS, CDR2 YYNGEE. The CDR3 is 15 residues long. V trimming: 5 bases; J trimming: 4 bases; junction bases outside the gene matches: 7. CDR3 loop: CASSARDRGGYGYTF. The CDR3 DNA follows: TGTGCCAGCAGTGCCCGGGACAGGGGGGGCTATGGCTACACCTTC.

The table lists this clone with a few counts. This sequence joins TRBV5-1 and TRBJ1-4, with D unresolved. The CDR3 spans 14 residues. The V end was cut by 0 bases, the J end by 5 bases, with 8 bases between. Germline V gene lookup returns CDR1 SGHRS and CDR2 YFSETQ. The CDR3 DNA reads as TGCGCCAGCAGCTTGGTAGCCTTGAATGAAAAACTGTTTTTT. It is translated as CASSLVALNEKLFF.

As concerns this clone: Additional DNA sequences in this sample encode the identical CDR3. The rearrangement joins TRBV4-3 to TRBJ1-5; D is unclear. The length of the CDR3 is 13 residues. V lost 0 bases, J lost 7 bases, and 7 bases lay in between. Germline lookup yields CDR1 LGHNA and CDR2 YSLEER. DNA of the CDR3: TGCGCCAGCAGCCAAGATCCCGGGCAGCCCCAGCATTTT. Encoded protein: CASSQDPGQPQHF.

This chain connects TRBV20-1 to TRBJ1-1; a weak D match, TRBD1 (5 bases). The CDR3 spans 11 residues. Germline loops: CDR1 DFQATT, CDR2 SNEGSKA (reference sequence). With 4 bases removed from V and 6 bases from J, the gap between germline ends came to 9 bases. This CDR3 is CSAISGSEAFF. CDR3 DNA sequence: TGCAGTGCTATATCAGGGTCTGAAGCTTTCTTT.

The CDR3 nucleotides are TGTGCCAGCAGCCCGTCCCCCTACAGCCGACCCGGGACTAGTCAGTATTTT. It encodes CASSPSPYSRPGTSQYF. This chain connects TRBV7-2 to TRBJ2-3; TRBD2 matches 8 bases. The CDR3 totals 17 residues. CDR1 and CDR2 from the germline V gene are SGHTA and FQGNSA. V gave up 5 bases and J gave up 12 bases; unmatched junction bases: 22.

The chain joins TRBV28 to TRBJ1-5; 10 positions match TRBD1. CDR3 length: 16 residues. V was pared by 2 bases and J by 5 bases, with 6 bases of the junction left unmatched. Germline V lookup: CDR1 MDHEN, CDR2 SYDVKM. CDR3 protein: CASSLSGQGEHQPQHF. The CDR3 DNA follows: TGTGCCAGCAGTTTAAGCGGACAGGGGGAACATCAGCCCCAGCATTTT.

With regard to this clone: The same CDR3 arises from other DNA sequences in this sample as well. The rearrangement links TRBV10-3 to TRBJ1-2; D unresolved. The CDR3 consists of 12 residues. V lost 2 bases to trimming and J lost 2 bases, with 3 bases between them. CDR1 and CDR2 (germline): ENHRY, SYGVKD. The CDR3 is CAISESNYGYTF. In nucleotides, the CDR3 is TGTGCCATCAGTGAGAGCAACTATGGCTACACCTTC.

CDR3 bases: TGCAGCGTTGAAGTATATACAGGGGCCACTGAAGCTTTCTTT. Encoded protein: CSVEVYTGATEAFF. The chain is built from TRBV29-1 and TRBJ1-1; 7 nucleotides align to TRBD1. CDR1 is SQVTM and CDR2 is ANQGSEA in the germline V gene. The length of the CDR3 is 14 residues. V lost 1 base, J lost 4 bases, and 6 bases stayed unmatched.

The CDR3 DNA reads as TGTGCCAGCAGTGGAGGGGGACGCGGCACAGATACGCAGTATTTT. Protein product: CASSGGGRGTDTQYF. This sequence joins TRBV28 and TRBJ2-3; D may match TRBD1 or TRBD2 (6 bases each). This CDR3 comprises 15 residues. V gave up 5 bases and J gave up 1 base, with 13 bases separating them. Germline lookup yields CDR1 MDHEN and CDR2 SYDVKM. The entire variable domain, with the rest obtained from reference TRBV28 and TRBJ2-3, is as follows: DVKVTQSSRYLVKRTGEKVFLECVQDMDHENMFWYRQDPGLGLRLIYFSYDVKMKEKGDIPEGYSVSREKKERFSLILESASTNQTSMYLCASSGGGRGTDTQYFGPGTRLTVL.

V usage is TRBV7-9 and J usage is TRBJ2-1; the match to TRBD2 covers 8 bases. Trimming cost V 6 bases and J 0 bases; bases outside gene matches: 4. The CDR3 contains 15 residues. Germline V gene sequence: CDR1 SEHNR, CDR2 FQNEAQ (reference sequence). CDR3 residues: CASSQTSGSYNEQFF. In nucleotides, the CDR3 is TGTGCCAGCAGTCAAACTAGCGGCTCCTACAATGAGCAGTTCTTC.

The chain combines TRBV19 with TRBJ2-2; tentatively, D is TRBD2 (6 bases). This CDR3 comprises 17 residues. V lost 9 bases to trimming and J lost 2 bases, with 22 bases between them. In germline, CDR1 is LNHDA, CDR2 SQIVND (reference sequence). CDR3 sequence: CASPERLARTNTGELFF. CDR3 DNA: TGTGCCAGCCCCGAGAGGCTAGCGCGTACTAACACCGGGGAGCTGTTTTTT.

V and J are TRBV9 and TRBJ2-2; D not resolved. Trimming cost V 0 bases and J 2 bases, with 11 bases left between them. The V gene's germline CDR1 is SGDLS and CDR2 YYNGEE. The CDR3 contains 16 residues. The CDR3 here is CASSVDPQINTGELFF. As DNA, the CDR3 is TGTGCCAGCAGCGTAGACCCACAGATTAACACCGGGGAGCTGTTTTTT.

CDR3 sequence (DNA): TGTGCCAGCAGCGTAGGGCGGGAGGCGGGGTACAATGAGCAGTTCTTC. This encodes CASSVGREAGYNEQFF. The chain combines TRBV9 with TRBJ2-1; 8 nucleotides align to TRBD2. CDR3 size: 16 residues. Trimming took 0 bases from V and 4 from J; bases not matched to a gene: 6. Per the germline V gene, CDR1 is SGDLS and CDR2 is YYNGEE.

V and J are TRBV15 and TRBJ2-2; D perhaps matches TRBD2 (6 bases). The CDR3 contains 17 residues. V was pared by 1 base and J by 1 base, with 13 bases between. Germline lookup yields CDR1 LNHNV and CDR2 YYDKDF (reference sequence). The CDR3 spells CATSRVLEGGNTGELFF. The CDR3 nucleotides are TGTGCCACCAGCAGAGTATTGGAGGGAGGGAACACCGGGGAGCTGTTTTTT.

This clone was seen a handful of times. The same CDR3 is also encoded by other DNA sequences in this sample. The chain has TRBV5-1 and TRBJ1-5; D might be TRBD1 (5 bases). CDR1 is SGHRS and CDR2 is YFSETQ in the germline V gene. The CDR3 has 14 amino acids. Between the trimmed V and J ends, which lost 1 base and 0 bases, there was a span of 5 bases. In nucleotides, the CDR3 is TGCGCCAGCAGCTTGACAGGTAGCAATCAGCCCCAGCATTTT. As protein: CASSLTGSNQPQHF.